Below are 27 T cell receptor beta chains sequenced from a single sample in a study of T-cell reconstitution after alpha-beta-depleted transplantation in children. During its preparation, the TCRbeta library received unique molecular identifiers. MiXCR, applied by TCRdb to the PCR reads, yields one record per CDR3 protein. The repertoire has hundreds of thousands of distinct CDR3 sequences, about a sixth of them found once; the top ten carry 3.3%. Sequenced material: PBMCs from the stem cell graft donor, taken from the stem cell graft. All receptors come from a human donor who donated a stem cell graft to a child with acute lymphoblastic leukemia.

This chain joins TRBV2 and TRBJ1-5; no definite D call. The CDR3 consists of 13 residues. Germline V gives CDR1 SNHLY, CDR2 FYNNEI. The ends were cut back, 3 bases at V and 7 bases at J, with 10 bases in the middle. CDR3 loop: CASSDPPAQPQHF. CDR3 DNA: TGTGCCAGCAGTGACCCTCCAGCCCAGCCCCAGCATTTT.

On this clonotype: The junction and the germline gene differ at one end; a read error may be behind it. CDR3 residues: CTSKRQGARETEAFF. The CDR3 nucleotides are TGCACCAGCAAAAGACAGGGGGCGCGGGAGACTGAAGCTTTCTTT. The chain is built from TRBV5-1 and TRBJ1-1, with 10 bases matching TRBD1. CDR1 is SGHRS and CDR2 is YFSETQ in the germline V gene. The CDR3 runs to 15 residues.

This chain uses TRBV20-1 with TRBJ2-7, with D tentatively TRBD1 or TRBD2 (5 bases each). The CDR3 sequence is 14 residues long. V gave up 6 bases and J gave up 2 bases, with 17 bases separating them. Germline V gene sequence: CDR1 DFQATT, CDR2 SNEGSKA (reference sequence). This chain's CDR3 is CSALTGAPPYEQYF. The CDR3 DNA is TGCAGTGCCCTAACCGGGGCCCCCCCCTACGAGCAGTACTTC.

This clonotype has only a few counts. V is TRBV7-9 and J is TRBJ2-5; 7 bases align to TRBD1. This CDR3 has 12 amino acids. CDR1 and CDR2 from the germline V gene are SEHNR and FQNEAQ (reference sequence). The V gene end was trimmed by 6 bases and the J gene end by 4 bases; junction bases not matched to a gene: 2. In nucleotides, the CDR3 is TGTGCCAGCAGTCGGACAGGAGAGACCCAGTACTTC. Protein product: CASSRTGETQYF.

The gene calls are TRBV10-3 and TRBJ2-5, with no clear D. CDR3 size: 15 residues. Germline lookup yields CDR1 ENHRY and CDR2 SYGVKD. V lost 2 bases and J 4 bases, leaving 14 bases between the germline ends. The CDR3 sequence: CAISEPGTRRETQYF. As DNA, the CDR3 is TGTGCCATCAGTGAGCCTGGAACCAGAAGAGAGACCCAGTACTTC.

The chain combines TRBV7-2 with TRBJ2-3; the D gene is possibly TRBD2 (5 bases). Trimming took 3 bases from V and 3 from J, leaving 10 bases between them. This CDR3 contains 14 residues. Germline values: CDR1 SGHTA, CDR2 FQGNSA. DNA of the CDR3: TGTGCCAGCAGCTTGGGAGAGAGGACAGATACGCAGTATTTT. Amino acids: CASSLGERTDTQYF.

In DNA, the CDR3 is TGCAGTGCTGAGAATGGGGCTAGCGGGAGGAACTTCTACAATGAGCAGTTCTTC. As protein: CSAENGASGRNFYNEQFF. The V call is TRBV20-1, the J call TRBJ2-1; 11 nucleotides align to TRBD2. Germline CDR1 and CDR2: DFQATT and SNEGSKA (reference sequence). V lost 5 bases and J lost 3; bases outside the gene matches: 15. CDR3 size: 18 residues.

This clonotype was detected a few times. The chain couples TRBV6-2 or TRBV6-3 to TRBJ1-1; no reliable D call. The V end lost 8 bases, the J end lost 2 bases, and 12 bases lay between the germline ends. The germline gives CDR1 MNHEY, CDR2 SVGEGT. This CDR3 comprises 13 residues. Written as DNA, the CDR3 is TGTGCCAGCCGGGTCACAGATAACACTGAAGCTTTCTTT. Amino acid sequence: CASRVTDNTEAFF.

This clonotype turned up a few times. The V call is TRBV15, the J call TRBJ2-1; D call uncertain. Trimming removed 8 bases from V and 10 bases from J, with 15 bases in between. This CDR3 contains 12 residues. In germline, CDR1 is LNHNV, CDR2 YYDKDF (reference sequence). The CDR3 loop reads CATEFRGGEQFF. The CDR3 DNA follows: TGTGCCACCGAATTCCGAGGTGGCGAGCAGTTCTTC. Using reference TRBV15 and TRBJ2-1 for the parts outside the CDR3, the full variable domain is DAMVIQNPRYQVTQFGKPVTLSCSQTLNHNVMYWYQQKSSQAPKLLFHYYDKDFNNEADTPDNFQSRRPNTSFCFLDIRSPGLGDTAMYLCATEFRGGEQFFGPGTRLTVL.

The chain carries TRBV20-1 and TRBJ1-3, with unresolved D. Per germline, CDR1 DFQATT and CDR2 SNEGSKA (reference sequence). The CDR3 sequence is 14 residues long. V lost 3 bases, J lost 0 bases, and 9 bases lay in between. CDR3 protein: CSARAAYSGNTIYF. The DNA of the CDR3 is TGCAGTGCTAGGGCCGCCTACTCTGGAAACACCATATATTTT.

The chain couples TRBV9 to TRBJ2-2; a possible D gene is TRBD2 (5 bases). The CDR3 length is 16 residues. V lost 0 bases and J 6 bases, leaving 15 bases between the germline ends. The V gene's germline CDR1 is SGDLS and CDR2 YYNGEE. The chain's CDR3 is CASSVGLLYGSGELFF. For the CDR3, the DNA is TGTGCCAGCAGCGTAGGACTACTCTATGGATCCGGGGAGCTGTTTTTT.

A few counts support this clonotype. The CDR3 coding sequence is TGTGCCAGCAGTCCCGGGACAGGGGGAAGGGGCTACACCTTC. Translation gives CASSPGTGGRGYTF. The J gene is TRBJ1-2, the V gene TRBV28; 11 nucleotides match TRBD1. With 5 bases clipped from V and 8 bases from J, the junction kept 7 bases outside the gene matches. This CDR3 spans 14 amino acids. Germline V gene sequence: CDR1 MDHEN, CDR2 SYDVKM.

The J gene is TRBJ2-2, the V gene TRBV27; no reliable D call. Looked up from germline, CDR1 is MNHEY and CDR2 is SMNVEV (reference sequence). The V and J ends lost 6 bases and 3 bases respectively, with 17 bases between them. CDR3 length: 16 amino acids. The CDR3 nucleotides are TGTGCCAGCAGCCTACGAGACGACTGGGACACCGGGGAGCTGTTTTTT. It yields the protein CASSLRDDWDTGELFF.

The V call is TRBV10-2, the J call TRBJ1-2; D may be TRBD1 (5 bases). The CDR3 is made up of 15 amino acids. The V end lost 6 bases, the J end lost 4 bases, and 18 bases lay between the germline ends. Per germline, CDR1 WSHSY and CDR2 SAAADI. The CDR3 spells CASRDQGRGGYGYTF. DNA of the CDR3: TGCGCCAGCAGAGATCAGGGACGGGGCGGCTATGGCTACACCTTC.

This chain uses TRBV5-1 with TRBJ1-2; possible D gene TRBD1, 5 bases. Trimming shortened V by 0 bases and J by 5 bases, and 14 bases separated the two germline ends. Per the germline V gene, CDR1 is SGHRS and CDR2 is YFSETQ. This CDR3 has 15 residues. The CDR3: CASSLDSGVVYGYTF. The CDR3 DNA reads TGCGCCAGCAGCTTGGATTCGGGGGTCGTGTATGGCTACACCTTC.

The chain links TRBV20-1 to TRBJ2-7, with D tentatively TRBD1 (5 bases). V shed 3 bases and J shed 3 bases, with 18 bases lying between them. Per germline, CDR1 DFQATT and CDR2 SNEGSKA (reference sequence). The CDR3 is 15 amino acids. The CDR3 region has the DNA TGCAGTGCTAGCCCCCTAGACAGTTCCCGCTACGAGCAGTACTTC. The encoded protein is CSASPLDSSRYEQYF.

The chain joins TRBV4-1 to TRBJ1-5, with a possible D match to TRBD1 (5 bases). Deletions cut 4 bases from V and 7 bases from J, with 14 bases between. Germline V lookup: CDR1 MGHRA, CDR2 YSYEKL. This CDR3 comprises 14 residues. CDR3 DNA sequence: TGCGCCAGCAGCCCCAGCCTGGGGGGGCAGCCCCAGCATTTT. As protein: CASSPSLGGQPQHF.

The CDR3, as DNA: TGCGCCAGCAGCTTGGCAGCAGGCCTAGAAACGCAGTATTTT. Translation: CASSLAAGLETQYF. The chain links TRBV5-1 to TRBJ2-3, with D unclear. In germline, CDR1 is SGHRS, CDR2 YFSETQ. The CDR3 has 14 residues. The V end was cut by 0 bases, the J end by 9 bases, with 14 bases between.

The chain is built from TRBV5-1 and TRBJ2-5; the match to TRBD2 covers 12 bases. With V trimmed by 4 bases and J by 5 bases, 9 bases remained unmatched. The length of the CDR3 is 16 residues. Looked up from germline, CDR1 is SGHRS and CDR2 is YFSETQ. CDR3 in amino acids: CASSAVTSGSTETQYF. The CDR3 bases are TGCGCCAGCAGCGCTGTGACTAGCGGGAGTACGGAGACCCAGTACTTC.

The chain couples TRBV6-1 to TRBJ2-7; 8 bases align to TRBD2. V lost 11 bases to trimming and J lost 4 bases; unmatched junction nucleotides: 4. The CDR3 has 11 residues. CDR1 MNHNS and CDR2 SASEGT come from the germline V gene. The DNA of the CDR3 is TGTGCCGCGGGAGGAGTTTACGAGCAGTACTTC. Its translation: CAAGGVYEQYF.

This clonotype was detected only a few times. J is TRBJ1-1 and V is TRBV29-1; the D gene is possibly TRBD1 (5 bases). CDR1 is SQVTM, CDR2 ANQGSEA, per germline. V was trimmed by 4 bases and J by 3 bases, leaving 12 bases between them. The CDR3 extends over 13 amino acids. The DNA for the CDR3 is TGCAGCGTTGGTAAGGGGCTCGACACTGAAGCTTTCTTT. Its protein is CSVGKGLDTEAFF.

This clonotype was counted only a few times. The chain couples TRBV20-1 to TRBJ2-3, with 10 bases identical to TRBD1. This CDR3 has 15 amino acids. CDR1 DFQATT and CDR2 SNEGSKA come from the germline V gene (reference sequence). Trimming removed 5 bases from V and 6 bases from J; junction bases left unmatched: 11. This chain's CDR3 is CSADGQGGSEDTQYF. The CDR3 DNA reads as TGCAGTGCTGACGGACAGGGGGGATCGGAGGATACGCAGTATTTT.

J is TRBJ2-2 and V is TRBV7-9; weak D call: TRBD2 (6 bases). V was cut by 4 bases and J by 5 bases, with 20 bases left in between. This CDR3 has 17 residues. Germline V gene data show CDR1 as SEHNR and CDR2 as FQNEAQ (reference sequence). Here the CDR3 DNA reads TGTGCCAGCAGCTCCCCTAGGGCGGGGAGTTGGACCGGGGAGCTGTTTTTT. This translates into CASSSPRAGSWTGELFF. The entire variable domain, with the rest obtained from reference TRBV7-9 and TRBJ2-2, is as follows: DTGVSQNPRHKITKRGQNVTFRCDPISEHNRLYWYRQTLGQGPEFLTYFQNEAQLEKSRLLSDRFSAERPKGSFSTLEIQRTEQGDSAMYLCASSSPRAGSWTGELFFGEGSRLTVL.

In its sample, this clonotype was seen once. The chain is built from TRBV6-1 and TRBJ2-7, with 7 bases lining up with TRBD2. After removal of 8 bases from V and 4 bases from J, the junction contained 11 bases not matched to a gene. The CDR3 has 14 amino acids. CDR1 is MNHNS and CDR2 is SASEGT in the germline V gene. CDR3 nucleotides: TGTGCCAGCGCTGACCCGGGGCGGGGGTACGAGCAGTACTTC. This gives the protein CASADPGRGYEQYF.

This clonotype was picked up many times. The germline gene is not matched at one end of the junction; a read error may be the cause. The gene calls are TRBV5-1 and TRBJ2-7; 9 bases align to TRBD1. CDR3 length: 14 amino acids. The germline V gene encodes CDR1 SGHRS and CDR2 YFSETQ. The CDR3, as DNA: TGTGCCAGCAGCTGGGGGACAGGGACGTACGAGCAGTACTTC. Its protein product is CASSWGTGTYEQYF. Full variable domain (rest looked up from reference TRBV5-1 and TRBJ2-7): KAGVTQTPRYLIKTRGQQVTLSCSPISGHRSVSWYQQTPGQGLQFLFEYFSETQRNKGNFPGRFSGRQFSNSRSEMNVSTLELGDSALYLCASSWGTGTYEQYFGPGTRLTVT.

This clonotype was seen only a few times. The CDR3 protein is CASSLVTAVSNQPQHF. The CDR3 nucleotides read TGCGCCAGCAGCTTGGTTACGGCCGTCAGCAATCAGCCCCAGCATTTT. The rearrangement uses TRBV5-1 and TRBJ1-5, with no clear D. Germline values: CDR1 SGHRS, CDR2 YFSETQ. The CDR3 runs 16 residues. Between the trimmed V and J ends, which lost 0 bases and 1 base, there was a span of 11 bases.

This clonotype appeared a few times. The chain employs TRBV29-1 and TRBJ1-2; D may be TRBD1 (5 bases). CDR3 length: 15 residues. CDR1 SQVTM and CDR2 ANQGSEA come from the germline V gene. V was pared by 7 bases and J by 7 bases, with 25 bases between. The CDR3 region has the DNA TGCAGCGCGACTCGAACGGGGCAGTATCCTCCTGGCTACACCTTC. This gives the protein CSATRTGQYPPGYTF. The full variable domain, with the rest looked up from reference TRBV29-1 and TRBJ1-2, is SAVISQKPSRDICQRGTSLTIQCQVDSQVTMMFWYRQQPGQSLTLIATANQGSEATYESGFVIDKFPISRPNLTFSTLTVSNMSPEDSSIYLCSATRTGQYPPGYTFGSGTRLTVV.